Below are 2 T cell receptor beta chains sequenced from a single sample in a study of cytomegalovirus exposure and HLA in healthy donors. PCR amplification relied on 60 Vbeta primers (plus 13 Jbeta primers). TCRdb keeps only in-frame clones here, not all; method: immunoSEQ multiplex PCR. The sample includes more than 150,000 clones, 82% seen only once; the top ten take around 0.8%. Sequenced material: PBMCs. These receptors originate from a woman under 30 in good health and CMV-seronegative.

The CDR3 DNA is TGTGCCAGCAGTTTTGACAGGGACGATATGAACACTGAAGCTTTCTTT. This translates into CASSFDRDDMNTEAFF. This rearrangement joins TRBV28 to TRBJ1-1; 7 nucleotides agree with TRBD1. CDR1 and CDR2 (germline): MDHEN, SYDVKM. V lost 3 bases and J lost 0; bases outside the gene matches: 7. The CDR3 sequence is 16 residues long. The full variable domain, its missing parts supplied by reference TRBV28 and TRBJ1-1, is DVKVTQSSRYLVKRTGEKVFLECVQDMDHENMFWYRQDPGLGLRLIYFSYDVKMKEKGDIPEGYSVSREKKERFSLILESASTNQTSMYLCASSFDRDDMNTEAFFGQGTRLTVV.

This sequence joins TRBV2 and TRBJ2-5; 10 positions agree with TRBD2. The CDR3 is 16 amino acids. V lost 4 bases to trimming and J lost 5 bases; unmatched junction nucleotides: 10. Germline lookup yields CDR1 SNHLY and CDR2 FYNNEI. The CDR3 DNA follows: TGTGCCAGCAGTGGCTCTCTAGCGGGAGCGTCGGAGACCCAGTACTTC. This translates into CASSGSLAGASETQYF.